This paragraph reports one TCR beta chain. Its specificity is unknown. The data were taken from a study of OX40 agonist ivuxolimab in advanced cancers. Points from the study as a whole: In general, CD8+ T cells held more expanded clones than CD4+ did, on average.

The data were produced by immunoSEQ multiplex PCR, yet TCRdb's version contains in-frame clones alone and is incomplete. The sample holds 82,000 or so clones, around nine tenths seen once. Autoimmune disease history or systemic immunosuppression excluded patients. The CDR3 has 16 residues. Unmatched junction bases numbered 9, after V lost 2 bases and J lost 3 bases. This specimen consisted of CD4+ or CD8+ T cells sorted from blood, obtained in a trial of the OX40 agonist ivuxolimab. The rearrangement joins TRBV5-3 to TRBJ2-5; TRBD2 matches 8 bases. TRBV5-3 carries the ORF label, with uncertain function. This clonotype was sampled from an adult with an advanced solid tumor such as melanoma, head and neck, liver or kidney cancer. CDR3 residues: CARSLPQRGLKETQYF. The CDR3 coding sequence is TGTGCCAGAAGCTTACCTCAGCGGGGGCTTAAAGAGACCCAGTACTTC.